This is a list of T cell receptor beta chains from one sample in a study of T cells expressing NK-cell markers. TCRdb reprocessed the 5' RACE reads and keeps a single row for each CDR3 protein, giving no DNA. In total, the table holds just under 150,000 distinct CDR3 sequences. The sample comprised blood T cells: a sorted CD56 or NKG2C T cell subset, CD4+ or CD8+ T cells, or bulk PBMC T cells (not recorded which). These receptor sequences come from a man aged 18 to 30 in good health. Each CDR3 is given with its conserved first and last residue. Each record gives: J gene, CDR3 length, V gene, CDR3 protein.

>TRBJ2-7|17|TRBV10-3
CAIRPGQGAEAHNEQYF
>TRBJ1-2|15|TRBV12-3/TRBV12-4
CASSWDGRVSGGYTF
>TRBJ2-7|14|TRBV7-8
CASSLSGRAYEQYF
>TRBJ2-1|14|TRBV15
CATNKVEGGNEQFF
>TRBJ2-2|15|TRBV4-3
CASSQDRPNTGELFF
>TRBJ2-5|15|TRBV7-7
CASSSTLALKETQYF
>TRBJ2-1|17|TRBV5-1
CASSRTGAKLIGNEQFF
>TRBJ2-5|16|TRBV10-3
CAISESSGDPQETQYF
>TRBJ1-5|19|TRBV5-1
CASRGKLVLVGGSNQAQHF
>TRBJ2-1|14|TRBV7-7
CASSPLRSQNEQFF
>TRBJ2-1|16|TRBV20-1
CSASRLGVSSYNEQFF
>TRBJ1-3|15|TRBV24-1
CATSQSSSSGNTIYF
>TRBJ2-1|14|TRBV19
CASSIGGVGNEQFF
>TRBJ2-5|17|TRBV5-1
CASSGFAGTGLQETQYF